These 14 T cell receptor beta chains share one sample of origin, sequenced in a study of TIL therapy for anti-PD-1-resistant metastatic lung cancer. Time point in this sample: pre-treatment sample, taken before nivolumab and TIL therapy. The immunoSEQ assay was v3. Repertoires were generated with immunoSEQ multiplex PCR, while TCRdb's copy carries only in-frame clones and drops some. The table has about 19,000 clones, approximately 79% seen once. The specimen comprised blood, sampled at baseline. The receptor set was obtained from a person aged 25 to 85 with non-small cell lung cancer.

The chain uses TRBV24-1 and TRBJ2-2; possibly TRBD1 for D (5 bases). Germline loops: CDR1 KGHDR, CDR2 SFDVKD. V was pared by 6 bases and J by 0 bases, with 7 bases between. The CDR3 has 14 amino acids. Written as DNA, the CDR3 is TGTGCCACCAGTCGGACAACGAACACCGGGGAGCTGTTTTTT. Translation gives CATSRTTNTGELFF.

This clone appeared a single time. V is TRBV15 and J is TRBJ2-1; TRBD2 agrees at 7 bases. Germline CDR1 reads LNHNV; CDR2 reads YYDKDF (reference sequence). After removal of 0 bases from V and 5 bases from J, the junction contained 7 bases not matched to a gene. The length of the CDR3 is 16 residues. This CDR3 is CATSRDPGGVNNEQFF. In nucleotides, the CDR3 is TGTGCCACCAGCAGAGATCCGGGGGGAGTGAACAATGAGCAGTTCTTC.

This chain joins TRBV28 and TRBJ2-5; TRBD1 matches at 7 bases. This CDR3 has 13 amino acids. Per germline, CDR1 MDHEN and CDR2 SYDVKM. V lost 7 bases and J lost 5; bases outside the gene matches: 7. CDR3 nucleotides: TGTGCCAGCAATAAAGGGGGCATTGAGACCCAGTACTTC. Translating gives CASNKGGIETQYF.

The rearrangement links TRBV24-1 to TRBJ2-1; D gene unclear. V was clipped by 3 bases and J by 7 bases, with 18 bases between them. The germline gives CDR1 KGHDR, CDR2 SFDVKD. The CDR3 length is 16 residues. The CDR3, as DNA: TGTGCCACCAGTGATCCGGGCTCCAGGCAACTTAATGAGCAGTTCTTC. Translating gives CATSDPGSRQLNEQFF.

V gene TRBV5-6 combines with J gene TRBJ1-2; D remains unclear. This CDR3 region has 15 residues. Trimming removed 1 base at V and 4 bases at J, with 14 bases between. Germline V CDR1 and CDR2: SGHDT, YYEEEE. CDR3 sequence reads: CASSLFGDESYGYTF. Here the CDR3 DNA reads TGTGCCAGCAGCTTGTTCGGAGATGAAAGCTATGGCTACACCTTC.

This rearrangement joins TRBV6-4 to TRBJ1-6; D may be TRBD1 (6 bases). CDR3 length: 14 residues. V lost 3 bases and J 7 bases, leaving 10 bases between the germline ends. CDR1 is MRHNA, CDR2 SNTAGT, per germline. CDR3 sequence reads: CASSEGRGNSPLHF. As DNA, the CDR3 is TGTGCCAGCAGTGAGGGGAGGGGGAATTCACCCCTCCACTTT.

The chain has TRBV5-1 and TRBJ1-1; no clear D gene. V dropped 3 bases and J dropped 5 bases, with 17 bases sitting between them. The CDR3 is made up of 15 amino acids. Germline assignment: CDR1 SGHRS and CDR2 YFSETQ. Here the CDR3 reads CASSWTSPRETEAFF. In DNA, the CDR3 is TGCGCCAGCAGCTGGACTTCCCCAAGAGAAACTGAAGCTTTCTTT.

The gene calls are TRBV18 and TRBJ2-1, with D possibly being TRBD2 (6 bases). Trimming removed 6 bases at V and 0 bases at J, with 12 bases between. There are 15 residues in the CDR3. Per germline, CDR1 KGHSH and CDR2 LQKENI. The CDR3 DNA is TGTGCCAGCTCCCTCGGGAGAAACTCCTACAATGAGCAGTTCTTC. Translating it yields CASSLGRNSYNEQFF. Combining the CDR3 with reference TRBV18 and TRBJ2-1 gives the whole variable domain NAGVMQNPRHLVRRRGQEARLRCSPMKGHSHVYWYRQLPEEGLKFMVYLQKENIIDESGMPKERFSAEFPKEGPSILRIQQVVRGDSAAYFCASSLGRNSYNEQFFGPGTRLTVL.

The chain links TRBV6-1 to TRBJ2-5; D is possibly TRBD1 (6 bases). Germline CDR1 is MNHNS and CDR2 is SASEGT. This CDR3 region has 15 residues. Trimming pared 2 bases from V and 5 bases from J, leaving 15 bases between. CDR3 sequence (DNA): TGTGCCAGCAGTGAACGAGGGGACATTGCGGAGACCCAGTACTTC. Protein: CASSERGDIAETQYF.

The V and J genes are TRBV27 and TRBJ2-1, with D perhaps matching TRBD1 or TRBD2 (5 bases each). The ends were cut back, 5 bases at V and 0 bases at J, with 14 bases in the middle. The V gene's germline CDR1 is MNHEY and CDR2 SMNVEV (reference sequence). This CDR3 has 16 residues. CDR3 sequence: CASSRGAPSSYNEQFF. CDR3 bases: TGTGCCAGCAGTCGGGGCGCACCGAGCTCCTACAATGAGCAGTTCTTC.

The J gene is TRBJ1-1, the V gene TRBV9; D ambiguous. Germline-derived CDR1 and CDR2 are SGDLS and YYNGEE. The V end lost 0 bases, the J end lost 1 base, and 4 bases lay between the germline ends. This CDR3 spans 13 amino acids. CDR3: CASSVEWNTEAFF. The CDR3 DNA reads TGTGCCAGCAGCGTAGAATGGAACACTGAAGCTTTCTTT.

The chain combines TRBV7-6 with TRBJ2-1; D remains unclear. CDR1 and CDR2 (germline): SGHVS, FNYEAQ. The V gene lost 3 bases and the J gene lost 6 bases, with 12 bases spanning the gap. The length of the CDR3 is 14 residues. CDR3 nucleotide sequence: TGTGCCAGCAGCTTCGAACCATTGTCCAATGAGCAGTTCTTC. Translation gives CASSFEPLSNEQFF.

The V and J genes are TRBV19 and TRBJ2-1; D may be TRBD1 or TRBD2 (5 bases each). CDR3 length: 17 amino acids. Germline V gene sequence: CDR1 LNHDA, CDR2 SQIVND (reference sequence). V lost 6 bases and J lost 6, with 24 bases in between. The CDR3 sequence is CASRVPGRSLRGNEQFF. The CDR3 DNA sequence: TGTGCCAGTAGGGTACCGGGACGGAGCTTAAGGGGCAATGAGCAGTTCTTC.

The V gene is TRBV20-1, the J gene TRBJ2-1; D is perhaps TRBD1 (6 bases). CDR3 length: 15 residues. V dropped 3 bases and J dropped 7 bases, with 19 bases sitting between them. Germline CDR1 is DFQATT and CDR2 is SNEGSKA (reference sequence). The CDR3 nucleotides read TGCAGTGCTAGTCCTGCGACAGGTGGGCGGAATGAGCAGTTCTTC. Its translation is CSASPATGGRNEQFF.